This T cell receptor (beta chain) was identified in a study of cytomegalovirus exposure and HLA in healthy donors. With respect to this clone: Its antigen is unknown.

PCR primers comprised 60 Vbeta and 13 Jbeta primers. Repertoires were generated with immunoSEQ multiplex PCR, while TCRdb's copy carries only in-frame clones and drops some. The sample records approximately 150,000 clones, 55% to 70% being singletons. Broader study findings: Later analysis identified several of the most significant clusters that appeared linked to common viral pathogens. TRBV6-2, TRBV6-3 and some other V segments were excluded as indistinguishable.

CDR1 is MNHEY and CDR2 is SVGAGI in the germline V gene. CDR3 length: 16 amino acids. V lost 4 bases and J lost 5; bases outside the gene matches: 11. The genes are TRBV6-5 and TRBJ2-3; TRBD2 matches 8 bases. The source of this sequence is a woman aged 30 to 39 in good health and CMV-seropositive. The material sequenced was PBMCs. The CDR3 loop is CASSSPRGGAEDTQYF. CDR3 bases: TGTGCCAGCAGTTCCCCCCGGGGGGGGGCTGAAGATACGCAGTATTTT.